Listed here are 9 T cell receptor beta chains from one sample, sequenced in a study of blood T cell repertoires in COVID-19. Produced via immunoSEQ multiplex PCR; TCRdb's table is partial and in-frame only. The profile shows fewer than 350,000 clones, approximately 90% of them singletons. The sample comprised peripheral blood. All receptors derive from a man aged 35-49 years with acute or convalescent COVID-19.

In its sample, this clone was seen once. The CDR3 sequence: CASSSRGPGEQFF. CDR3 in DNA: TGTGCCAGCAGCTCAAGGGGTCCTGGTGAGCAGTTCTTC. The chain couples TRBV7-9 to TRBJ2-1, with a weak D call TRBD1 (5 bases). The CDR3 spans 13 residues. V lost 4 bases and J 9 bases, leaving 13 bases between the germline ends. Germline lookup yields CDR1 SEHNR and CDR2 FQNEAQ (reference sequence). Full variable domain (rest looked up from reference TRBV7-9 and TRBJ2-1): DTGVSQNPRHKITKRGQNVTFRCDPISEHNRLYWYRQTLGQGPEFLTYFQNEAQLEKSRLLSDRFSAERPKGSFSTLEIQRTEQGDSAMYLCASSSRGPGEQFFGPGTRLTVL.

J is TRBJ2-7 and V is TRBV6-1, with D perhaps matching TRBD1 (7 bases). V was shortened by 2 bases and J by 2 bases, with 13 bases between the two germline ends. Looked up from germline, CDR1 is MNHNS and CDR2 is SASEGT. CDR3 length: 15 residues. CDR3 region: CASSERRGQTYEQYF. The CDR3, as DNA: TGTGCCAGCAGTGAACGGAGGGGACAGACCTACGAGCAGTACTTC.

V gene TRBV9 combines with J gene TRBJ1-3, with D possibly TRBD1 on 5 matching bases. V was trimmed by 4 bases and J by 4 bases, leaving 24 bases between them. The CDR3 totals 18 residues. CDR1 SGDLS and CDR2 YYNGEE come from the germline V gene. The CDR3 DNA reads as TGTGCCAGCAGCCCATCCTCCCGGCGGGGGTATGTAGGAAACACCATATATTTT. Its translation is CASSPSSRRGYVGNTIYF.

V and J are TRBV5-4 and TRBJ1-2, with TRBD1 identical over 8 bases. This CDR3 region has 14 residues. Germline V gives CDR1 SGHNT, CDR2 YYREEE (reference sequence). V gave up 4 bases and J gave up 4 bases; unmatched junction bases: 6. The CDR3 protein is CASSHRDRPYGYTF. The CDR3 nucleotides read TGTGCCAGCAGCCACCGGGACAGGCCCTATGGCTACACCTTC.

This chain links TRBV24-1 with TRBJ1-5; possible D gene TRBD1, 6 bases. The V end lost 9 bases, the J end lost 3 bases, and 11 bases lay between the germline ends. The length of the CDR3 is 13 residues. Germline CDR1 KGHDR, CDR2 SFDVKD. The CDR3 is CATSRGLNQPQHF. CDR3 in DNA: TGTGCCACCTCCAGGGGCCTCAATCAGCCCCAGCATTTT.

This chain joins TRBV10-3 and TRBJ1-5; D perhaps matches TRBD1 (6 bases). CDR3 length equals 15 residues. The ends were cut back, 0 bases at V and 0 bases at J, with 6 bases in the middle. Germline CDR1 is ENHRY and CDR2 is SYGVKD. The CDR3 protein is CAISESRGSNQPQHF. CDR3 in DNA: TGTGCCATCAGTGAGTCCAGGGGTAGCAATCAGCCCCAGCATTTT.

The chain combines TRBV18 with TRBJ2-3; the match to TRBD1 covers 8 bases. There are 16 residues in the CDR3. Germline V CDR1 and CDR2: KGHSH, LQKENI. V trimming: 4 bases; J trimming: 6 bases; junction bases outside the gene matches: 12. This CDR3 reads CASSRGTGGPGDTQYF. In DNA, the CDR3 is TGTGCCAGCTCACGTGGGACAGGTGGCCCCGGGGATACGCAGTATTTT.

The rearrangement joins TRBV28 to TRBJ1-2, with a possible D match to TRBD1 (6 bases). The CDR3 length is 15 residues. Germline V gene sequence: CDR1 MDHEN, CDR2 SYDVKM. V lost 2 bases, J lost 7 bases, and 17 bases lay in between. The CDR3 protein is CASSLGGGVYGGYTF. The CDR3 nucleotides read TGTGCCAGCAGTTTAGGCGGGGGCGTCTACGGTGGCTACACCTTC.

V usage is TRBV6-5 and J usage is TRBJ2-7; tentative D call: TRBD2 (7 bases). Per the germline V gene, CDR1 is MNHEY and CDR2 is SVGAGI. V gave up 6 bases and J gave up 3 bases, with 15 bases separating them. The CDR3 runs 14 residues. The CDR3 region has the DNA TGTGCCAGCAGCCCGGGGGGCAGTAGCTACGAGCAGTACTTC. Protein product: CASSPGGSSYEQYF.